Listed below are T cell receptor beta chains from one sample, sequenced in a study of post-analysis software for immune sequencing data. One entry per CDR3 protein, called by TCRdb with MiXCR from the PCR reads. The sample lists about 770,000 distinct CDR3 sequences, about 43% occurring once. The sample consisted of blood. The receptors were gathered from a girl aged 10 to 17 with multiple sclerosis. The CDR3 runs from the conserved cysteine through the conserved F or W. A D gene is named only where the DNA matches it firmly. Where a row states a size, it is once, few, many or the class of an expanded clone; other rows omit it.

V: TRBV4-1; J: TRBJ2-3; D: TRBD2; size: -; CDR3: CASSQGAGADTQYF; DNA: TGCGCCAGCAGCCAAGGGGCGGGGGCAGATACGCAGTATTTT
V: TRBV20-1; J: TRBJ2-7; D: -; size: -; CDR3: CSARVTQGREYNEQYF; DNA: TGCAGTGCTAGAGTCACCCAGGGGCGGGAATACAATGAGCAGTACTTC
V: TRBV6-2/TRBV6-3; J: TRBJ2-7; D: -; size: -; CDR3: CASSYSGRSGIEQYF; DNA: TGTGCCAGCAGTTACTCGGGCAGATCAGGGATCGAGCAGTACTTC
V: TRBV7-9; J: TRBJ2-3; D: -; size: -; CDR3: CASSSRLAQNTDTQYF; DNA: TGTGCCAGCAGCTCCAGGCTGGCCCAAAACACAGATACGCAGTATTTT
V: TRBV24-1; J: TRBJ2-7; D: -; size: -; CDR3: CATSDAGRQPYEQYF; DNA: TGTGCCACCAGTGATGCGGGGAGGCAACCCTACGAGCAGTACTTC
V: TRBV11-2; J: TRBJ2-7; D: -; size: many; CDR3: CASSLDRGLAYEQYF; DNA: TGTGCCAGCAGCTTAGATCGAGGGCTAGCCTACGAGCAGTACTTC
V: TRBV7-6; J: TRBJ2-1; D: TRBD2; size: -; CDR3: CASSPLAGGDPYNEQFF; DNA: TGTGCCAGCAGCCCTCTAGCGGGAGGAGACCCCTACAATGAGCAGTTCTTC
V: TRBV28; J: TRBJ2-3; D: -; size: -; CDR3: CASSDSGPAPDTQYF; DNA: TGTGCCAGCAGTGACAGTGGACCAGCCCCAGATACGCAGTATTTT
V: TRBV20-1; J: TRBJ2-1; D: TRBD2; size: -; CDR3: CSARDSGTSVDEQFF; DNA: TGCAGTGCTAGAGATTCGGGGACTAGTGTCGATGAGCAGTTCTTC
V: TRBV12-3/TRBV12-4; J: TRBJ2-7; D: TRBD2; size: -; CDR3: CASSPGLAGLYEQYF; DNA: TGTGCCAGCAGTCCGGGACTAGCGGGATTATACGAGCAGTACTTC
V: TRBV6-1; J: TRBJ1-5; D: TRBD1; size: -; CDR3: CASSRQGLSNQPQHF; DNA: TGTGCCAGCAGCCGACAGGGGCTGAGCAATCAGCCCCAGCATTTT
V: TRBV6-5; J: TRBJ2-7; D: -; size: -; CDR3: CASSYPGLPYEQYF; DNA: TGTGCCAGCAGTTACCCGGGACTCCCCTACGAGCAGTACTTC
V: TRBV24-1; J: TRBJ2-5; D: -; size: few; CDR3: CATEGGATETQYF; DNA: TGTGCCACCGAGGGGGGGGCAACGGAGACCCAGTACTTC
V: TRBV7-2; J: TRBJ2-3; D: TRBD2; size: -; CDR3: CASSPSGGRGDTQYF; DNA: TGTGCCAGCAGCCCCTCGGGGGGAAGAGGAGATACGCAGTATTTT
V: TRBV6-2/TRBV6-3; J: TRBJ1-1; D: TRBD1; size: -; CDR3: CASRKGQGEAFF; DNA: TGTGCCAGCAGGAAGGGACAGGGGGAAGCTTTCTTT
V: TRBV25-1; J: TRBJ2-1; D: TRBD2; size: -; CDR3: CATSGLAVYNEQFF; DNA: TGTGCCACCAGCGGACTAGCGGTCTACAATGAGCAGTTCTTC
V: TRBV7-3; J: TRBJ2-3; D: TRBD1; size: -; CDR3: CASSLRARDRADTQYF; DNA: TGTGCCAGCAGCTTGCGAGCCCGGGACAGGGCAGATACGCAGTATTTT